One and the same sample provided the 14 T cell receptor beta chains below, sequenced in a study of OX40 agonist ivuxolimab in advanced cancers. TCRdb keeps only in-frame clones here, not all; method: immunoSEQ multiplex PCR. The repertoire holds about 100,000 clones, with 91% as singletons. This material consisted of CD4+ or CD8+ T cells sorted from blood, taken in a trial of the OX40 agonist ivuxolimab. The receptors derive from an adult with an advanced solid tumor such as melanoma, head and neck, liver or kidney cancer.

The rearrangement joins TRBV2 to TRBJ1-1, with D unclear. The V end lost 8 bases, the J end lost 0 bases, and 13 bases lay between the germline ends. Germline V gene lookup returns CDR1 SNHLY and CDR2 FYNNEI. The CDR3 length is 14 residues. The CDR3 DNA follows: TGTGCCAGCCTTCAAAGGATTATGAACACTGAAGCTTTCTTT. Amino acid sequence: CASLQRIMNTEAFF.

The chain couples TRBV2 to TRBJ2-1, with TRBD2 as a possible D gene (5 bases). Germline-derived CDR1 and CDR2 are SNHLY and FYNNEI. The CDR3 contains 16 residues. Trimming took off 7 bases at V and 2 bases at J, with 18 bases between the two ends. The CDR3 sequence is CASTPEGAKPYNEQFF. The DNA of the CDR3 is TGTGCCAGCACCCCTGAGGGAGCTAAACCCTACAATGAGCAGTTCTTC.

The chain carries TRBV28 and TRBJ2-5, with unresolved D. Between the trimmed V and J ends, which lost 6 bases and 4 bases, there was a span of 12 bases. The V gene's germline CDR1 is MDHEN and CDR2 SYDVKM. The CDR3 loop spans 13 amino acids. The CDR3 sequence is CASRPSGRETQYF. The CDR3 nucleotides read TGTGCCAGCAGACCAAGTGGGCGAGAGACCCAGTACTTC.

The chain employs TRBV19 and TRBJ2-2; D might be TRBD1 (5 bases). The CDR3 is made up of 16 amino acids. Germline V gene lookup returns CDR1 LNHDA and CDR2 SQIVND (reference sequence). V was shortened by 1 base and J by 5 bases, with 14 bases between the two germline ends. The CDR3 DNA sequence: TGTGCCAGTAGTATAGGGCAGGGCTCCAGGACCGGGGAGCTGTTTTTT. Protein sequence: CASSIGQGSRTGELFF.

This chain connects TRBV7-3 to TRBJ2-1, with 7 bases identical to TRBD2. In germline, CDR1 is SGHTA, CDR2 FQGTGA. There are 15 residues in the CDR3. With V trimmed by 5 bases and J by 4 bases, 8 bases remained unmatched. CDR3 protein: CASSLSGKIYNEQFF. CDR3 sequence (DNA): TGTGCCAGCAGCCTAAGCGGGAAAATTTACAATGAGCAGTTCTTC.

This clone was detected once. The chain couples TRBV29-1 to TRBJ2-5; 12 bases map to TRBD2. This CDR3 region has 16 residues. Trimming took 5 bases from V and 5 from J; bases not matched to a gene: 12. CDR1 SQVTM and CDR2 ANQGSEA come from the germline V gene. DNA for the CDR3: TGCAGCGTTCCCCCCCCTAGCGGGAGGGCCTGGGAGACCCAGTACTTC. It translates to CSVPPPSGRAWETQYF.

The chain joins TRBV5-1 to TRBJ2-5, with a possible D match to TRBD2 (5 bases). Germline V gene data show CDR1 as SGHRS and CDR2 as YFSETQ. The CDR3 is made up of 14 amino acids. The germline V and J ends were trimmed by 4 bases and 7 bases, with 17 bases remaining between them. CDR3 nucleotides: TGCGCCAGCAGCCTGGACGTCGCCGAGGGGACCCAGTACTTC. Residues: CASSLDVAEGTQYF.

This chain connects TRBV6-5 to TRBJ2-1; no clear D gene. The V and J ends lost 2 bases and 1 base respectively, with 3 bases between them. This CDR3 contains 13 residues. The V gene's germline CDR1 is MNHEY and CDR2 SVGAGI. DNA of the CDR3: TGTGCCAGCAGTTACGAGTCCTACAATGAGCAGTTCTTC. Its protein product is CASSYESYNEQFF.

CDR3 amino acids: CASSSRTGRENTGELFF. CDR3 coding DNA: TGTGCCAGCAGCTCGCGGACAGGGCGTGAGAACACCGGGGAGCTGTTTTTT. The rearrangement uses TRBV7-9 and TRBJ2-2; TRBD1 agrees at 8 bases. Per germline, CDR1 SEHNR and CDR2 FQNEAQ (reference sequence). Trimming removed 4 bases from V and 1 base from J; junction bases left unmatched: 8. CDR3 length: 17 amino acids.

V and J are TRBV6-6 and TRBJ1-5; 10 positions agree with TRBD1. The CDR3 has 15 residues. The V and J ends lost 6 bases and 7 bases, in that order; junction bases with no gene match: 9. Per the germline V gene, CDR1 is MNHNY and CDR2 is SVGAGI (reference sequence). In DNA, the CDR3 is TGTGCCAGCAGCAGCCGGGACAGGGGCTCGCAGCCCCAGCATTTT. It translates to CASSSRDRGSQPQHF.

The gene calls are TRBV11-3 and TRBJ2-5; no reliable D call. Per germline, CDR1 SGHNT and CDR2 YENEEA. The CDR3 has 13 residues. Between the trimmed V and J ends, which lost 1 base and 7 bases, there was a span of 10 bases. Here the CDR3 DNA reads TGTGCCAGCAGCTTAGCCCGCGACGGGACCCAGTACTTC. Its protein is CASSLARDGTQYF.

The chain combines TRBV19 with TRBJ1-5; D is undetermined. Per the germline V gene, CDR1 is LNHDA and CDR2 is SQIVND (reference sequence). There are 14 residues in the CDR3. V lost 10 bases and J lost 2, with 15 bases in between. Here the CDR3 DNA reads TGTGCCACCCACAGAAACGGGGGCAATCAGCCCCAGCATTTT. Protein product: CATHRNGGNQPQHF.

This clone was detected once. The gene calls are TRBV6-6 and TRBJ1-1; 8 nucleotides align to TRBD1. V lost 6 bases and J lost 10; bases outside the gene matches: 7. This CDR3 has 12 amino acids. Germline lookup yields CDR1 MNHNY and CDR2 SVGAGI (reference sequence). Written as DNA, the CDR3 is TGTGCCAGCAGAACAGGACAGGGACCAGCTTTCTTT. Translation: CASRTGQGPAFF.

The CDR3 loop is CASAYPGPGGEKLFF. The CDR3 DNA reads as TGTGCCAGCGCTTATCCGGGGCCTGGAGGGGAAAAACTGTTTTTT. The chain couples TRBV5-8 to TRBJ1-4; tentatively, D is TRBD1 (5 bases). Germline CDR1 reads SGHTS; CDR2 reads YDEGEE. The CDR3 totals 15 residues. The V and J ends lost 7 bases and 8 bases respectively, with 21 bases between them.